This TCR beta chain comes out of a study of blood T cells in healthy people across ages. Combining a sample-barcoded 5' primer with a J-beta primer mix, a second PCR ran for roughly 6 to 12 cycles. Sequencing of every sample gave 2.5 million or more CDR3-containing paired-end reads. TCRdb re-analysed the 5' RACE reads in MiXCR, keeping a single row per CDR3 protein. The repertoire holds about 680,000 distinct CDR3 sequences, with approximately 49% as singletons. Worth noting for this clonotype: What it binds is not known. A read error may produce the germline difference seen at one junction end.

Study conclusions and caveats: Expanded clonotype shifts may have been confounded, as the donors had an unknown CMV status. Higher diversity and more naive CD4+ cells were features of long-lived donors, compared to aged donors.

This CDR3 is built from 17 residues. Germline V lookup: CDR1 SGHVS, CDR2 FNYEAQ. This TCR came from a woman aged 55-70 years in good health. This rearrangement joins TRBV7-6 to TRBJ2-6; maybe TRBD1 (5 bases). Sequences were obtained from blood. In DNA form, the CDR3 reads TGTGCCAGCAGCTTAAGTCGGCGGAGCTCTGGGGCCAACGTCCTGGCTTTC. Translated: CASSLSRRSSGANVLAF.